This TCR beta chain was documented in a study of T cells in localized non-small cell lung cancer. Findings and limits, study-wide: Higher T cell density in the blood was associated with longer overall survival, whereas higher adjacent-lung clonality associated with shorter survival. Heterogeneity stays possible, as sequencing covered only one tumor region.

Repertoires were generated with immunoSEQ multiplex PCR, while TCRdb's copy carries only in-frame clones and drops some. The sample carries some 19,000 clones, around nine tenths recorded once. From germline, CDR1 is MNHEY and CDR2 SMNVEV (reference sequence). V gave up 3 bases and J gave up 1 base, with 13 bases separating them. This CDR3 is built from 15 residues. Points on this clone: What it binds is unknown.

The sequencing here drew on peripheral blood, taken before any cancer treatment. The rearrangement uses TRBV27 and TRBJ2-7; D gene uncertain. The sequence was obtained from a male donor at least 60 years old with stage I squamous cell lung carcinoma. The CDR3 DNA reads TGTGCCAGCAGTTTGGGCAGAACACCGTCCTACGAGCAGTACTTC. Amino acids: CASSLGRTPSYEQYF.